The entry below describes one T cell receptor beta chain. Its antigen is not known. These data belong to a study of radiation and T cells in renal cell carcinoma. Clones were sequenced by immunoSEQ multiplex PCR, and TCRdb holds only the in-frame ones, with some missing. The table has approximately 17,000 clones, 50% seen once. Whole-study results and caveats: Compared with controls, irradiated tumors had more, larger dominant CDR3 motifs.

The treatment here: 15 Gy SBRT to primary tumor, nephrectomy 4 weeks later. This CDR3 is built from 12 residues. The V and J ends lost 1 base and 9 bases respectively, with 7 bases between them. CDR1 SGHTA and CDR2 FQGNSA come from the germline V gene. This TCR came from an older woman with renal cell carcinoma. This chain connects TRBV7-2 to TRBJ2-1; D is perhaps TRBD1 (6 bases). This sample comprised tumor tissue, obtained from a patient whose treatment included radiotherapy and nephrectomy. The CDR3: CASSLGGGEQFF. CDR3 nucleotide sequence: TGTGCCAGCAGCTTAGGAGGGGGTGAGCAGTTCTTC.